Below are 2 T cell receptor beta chains sequenced from a single sample in a study of CD8 T cells in ankylosing spondylitis. From the 5' RACE reads, TCRdb called clonotypes with MiXCR, one entry per CDR3 protein. The data show around 230,000 distinct CDR3 sequences, 7.5% to 9.5% seen once. Sequencing was done on a sample of blood, either unsorted or a sorted T cell fraction (not recorded which). These receptors were obtained from a female donor with ankylosing spondylitis or in good health (not recorded which).

This clonotype was observed at least ten times. The chain joins TRBV6-6 to TRBJ1-1, with unresolved D. The CDR3 has 14 residues. The V end lost 4 bases, the J end lost 8 bases, and 17 bases lay between the germline ends. Per germline, CDR1 MNHNY and CDR2 SVGAGI (reference sequence). CDR3 nucleotide sequence: TGTGCCAGCAGTTCCACTCTCGGTAGGGAAGAAGCTTTCTTT. As protein: CASSSTLGREEAFF.

Many counts were recorded for this clonotype. The CDR3 here is CSASSRTGSAGANVLTF. CDR3 in DNA: TGCAGTGCTTCAAGCCGGACAGGGAGTGCTGGGGCCAACGTCCTGACTTTC. The V and J genes are TRBV20-1 and TRBJ2-6, with 8 bases that match TRBD1. CDR1 and CDR2 from the germline V gene are DFQATT and SNEGSKA (reference sequence). This CDR3 comprises 17 residues. V dropped 5 bases and J dropped 2; count of bases not matched to a gene: 11.